These T cell receptor beta chains were read from a single sample in a study of blood T cell repertoires in COVID-19. Here immunoSEQ multiplex PCR was the method, and the copy in TCRdb shows in-frame clones only, minus some. The sample lists roughly 150,000 clones; 65% to 80% were seen once. Sequencing was done on a sample of peripheral blood. The receptors shown here come from a man aged 60 to 69 with acute or convalescent COVID-19. Each CDR3 is given with its conserved first and last residue. Each record gives: clone size, J gene, D gene, V gene, CDR3 DNA, CDR3 protein. The D gene is left open where the match is weak. Part of the rows lack a size; the others show once, few, many or a class for expanded clones.

NA TRBJ2-7 TRBD1 TRBV30 TGTGCCTGGAGCCTACCGGGACAGGGGAATTCCTACGAGCAGTACTTC CAWSLPGQGNSYEQYF
NA TRBJ1-2 TRBD1 TRBV5-1 TGCGCCAGCAGCCTACGAAGTCAGGGGGGCTCTGGCTACACCTTC CASSLRSQGGSGYTF
NA TRBJ1-5 NA TRBV12-2 TGTGCAAGTCGCTTATTTCACAGGAGCAATCAGCCCCAGCATTTT CASRLFHRSNQPQHF
NA TRBJ2-3 NA TRBV7-7 TGTGCCAGCAGCTCCGGAGAATACACAGATACGCAGTATTTT CASSSGEYTDTQYF
NA TRBJ2-1 TRBD2 TRBV5-1 TGCGCCAGCAACCAAGGCAGGTCGAGCGGGAGGGGCTCCTACAATGAGCAGTTCTTC CASNQGRSSGRGSYNEQFF
NA TRBJ2-7 NA TRBV4-1 TGCGCCAGCAGCCAAGTTAGCTCGGCGGTCTACGAGCAGTACTTC CASSQVSSAVYEQYF
NA TRBJ1-2 NA TRBV28 TGTGCCAGCAGTTCGGACAGCATCTATGGCTACACCTTC CASSSDSIYGYTF
NA TRBJ1-2 NA TRBV4-1 TGCGCCAGCAGCCAGGACGGGAACTATGGGAACTATGGCTACACCTTC CASSQDGNYGNYGYTF
NA TRBJ1-4 NA TRBV5-1 TGCGCCAGCAGCGTCCACAGGGCAAGGGATGAAAAACTGTTTTTT CASSVHRARDEKLFF
once TRBJ2-1 NA TRBV7-9 TGTGCCAGCAGCTTAGTGGGAGGTAGATATGAGCAGTTCTTC CASSLVGGRYEQFF
NA TRBJ1-1 NA TRBV29-1 TGCAGCGTTGTAGGAGGGTGGAACACTGAAGCTTTCTTT CSVVGGWNTEAFF
NA TRBJ2-2 TRBD1 TRBV28 TGTGCCAGCAGCCGAGGGGACAGCCGTTTCTCCGGGGAGCTGTTTTTT CASSRGDSRFSGELFF
NA TRBJ2-5 NA TRBV10-3 TGTGCCATCAGCCGGACACTGAGGGAGACCCAGTACTTC CAISRTLRETQYF
NA TRBJ2-7 TRBD1 TRBV6-5 TGTGCCAGCAGTTCCCAGACAGGGTCCTACGAGCAGTACTTC CASSSQTGSYEQYF
few TRBJ1-1 TRBD1 TRBV5-4 TGTGCCAGCAGCCACCCGGGACAGCTTACTGAAGCTTTCTTT CASSHPGQLTEAFF
few TRBJ1-1 NA TRBV14 TGTGCCAGCAGCCTCTATTCAGGGATGAACACTGAAGCTTTCTTT CASSLYSGMNTEAFF
NA TRBJ1-3 NA TRBV7-9 TGTGCCAGCAGCTTAGGAGGACAGATCTCTGGAAACACCATATATTTT CASSLGGQISGNTIYF
NA TRBJ2-6 TRBD1 TRBV19 TGTGCCAGTAGTGACCAGGGGGTAGCCGGGGCCAACGTCCTGACTTTC CASSDQGVAGANVLTF
NA TRBJ2-3 TRBD2 TRBV4-2 TGTGCCAGCAGCCAAGGCCTAGCGGACACAGATACGCAGTATTTT CASSQGLADTDTQYF
NA TRBJ2-7 NA TRBV11-2 TGTGCCAGCAGCCCTAACTACGAGCAGTACTTC CASSPNYEQYF
NA TRBJ1-2 TRBD1 TRBV5-1 TGCGCCAGCAGCTGGACAGGCTATGGCTACACCTTC CASSWTGYGYTF
NA TRBJ1-2 NA TRBV12-3/TRBV12-4 TGTGCCAGCAGCTCAGGCTATGGCTACACCTTC CASSSGYGYTF
once TRBJ2-5 TRBD1 TRBV5-4 TGTGCCAGCAGCAACCGACAGGGGGCAGGGGAGACCCAGTACTTC CASSNRQGAGETQYF